The entry that follows covers one TCR beta chain sequence. CDR1 SQVTM and CDR2 ANQGSEA come from the germline V gene. V was cut by 0 bases and J by 1 base, with 13 bases left in between. The CDR3 has 15 amino acids. The source of the sample is a study of Graves' ophthalmopathy and Graves' hyperthyroidism. RNA transcripts provided the template for amplifying TCR beta CDR3 regions. The authors performed first-round RT-PCR with HTBI primers and then a second-round multiplex PCR. TCRdb recomputed calls from the multiplex PCR reads with MiXCR, one row per CDR3 protein. The data show 660,000 or so distinct CDR3 sequences, just over 40% seen once.

This chain connects TRBV29-1 to TRBJ2-7; D call uncertain. Source material: peripheral blood. The TCR originated in an adult man with Graves' ophthalmopathy. CDR3 coding DNA: TGCAGCGTTGAAGACTCAAACGGGTTGTCCTACGAGCAGTACTTC. Its protein product is CSVEDSNGLSYEQYF.